The T cell receptor (beta chain) under discussion was sequenced for a study of early T cells in non-severe SARS-CoV-2 infection. Turning to the study itself: The study sequenced bulk RNA from unsorted whole blood, with chains unpaired. General study results and limits: Anti-spike CD8 responses were favored in VDJdb matching, and private and CD4 specificities were missed.

Germline CDR1 is MNHEY and CDR2 is SMNVEV (reference sequence). Between the trimmed V and J ends, which lost 3 bases and 5 bases, there was a span of 13 bases. This CDR3 comprises 14 residues. This clonotype was seen repeatedly, ten times or more. Its specificity is unknown. Tagging with unique molecular identifiers was applied to individual cDNA molecules. From the 5' RACE reads, TCRdb called clonotypes with MiXCR, one entry per CDR3 protein. The table has about 26,000 distinct CDR3 sequences, about 4.8% seen once; the top ten hold 5.5% to 6.5%. The chain uses TRBV27 and TRBJ1-2; D remains unclear. The source material was whole blood. The origin of this receptor is an adult who was a healthcare worker with PCR-confirmed SARS-CoV-2 infection or an uninfected control (not recorded which). The CDR3, as DNA: TGTGCCAGCAGTTTTGGTGGGCAGACTTATGGCTACACCTTC. Its translation: CASSFGGQTYGYTF.